This T cell receptor (beta chain) was sequenced for a study of shared clonotypes between healthy human individuals. Study as a whole: Donor ages ranged 18 to 49 years: a couple of women, a few men. Study-wide results and caveats: Sampling involved blood alone; tissue repertoires likely differ.

It was roughly 190 ng DNA, about 30,000 T cell genomes, that sorted-subset replicate PCRs used. As handled by the study authors: Junction-only immunoSEQ sequences carried no quality scores, so filtering differed. Assay: immunoSEQ multiplex PCR; the TCRdb copy retains only in-frame clones and omits some. The V and J calls and clone size are taken from that table; D and trimming were inferred from the DNA. The repertoire has roughly 720,000 clones, 90% of them found once; the top ten carry about 33%. Between the trimmed V and J ends, which lost 4 bases and 4 bases, there was a span of 14 bases. Germline V gene lookup returns CDR1 SGDLS and CDR2 YYNGEE. The CDR3 length is 14 residues. Note on this clone: Its cognate antigen is unknown.

Input material: memory CD8+ T cells from PBMCs. Subset of the sample: CD45RO+ cells pooled with CCR7-negative TemRA cells. This chain links TRBV9 with TRBJ1-1; tentative D call: TRBD1 (5 bases). The origin of this receptor is a man aged 18 to 30 in good health. Some clones in this sample may be carry-over from other donors' samples. This CDR3 is CASSPGRGVTEAFF. The CDR3 nucleotides are TGTGCCAGCAGCCCGGGTAGGGGCGTCACTGAAGCTTTCTTT.